These 2 T cell receptor beta chains came from one sample sequenced in a study of cytotoxic CD8 clonotypes in ibrutinib-treated CLL. Sequencing used immunoSEQ multiplex PCR; TCRdb keeps in-frame clones, though not all of them. This sample carries roughly 17,000 clones, about 61% of them seen once, and the ten largest clones take roughly 25%. Sample: PBMCs, taken after 12 months of ibrutinib treatment. Every receptor here comes from a human donor with chronic lymphocytic leukemia.

This clone came up once. The chain uses TRBV9 and TRBJ2-3; D unclear. Deletions cut 3 bases from V and 8 bases from J, with 19 bases between. This CDR3 is built from 15 residues. Germline lookup yields CDR1 SGDLS and CDR2 YYNGEE. CDR3 sequence reads: CASSGVGDSGGTQYF. The CDR3 DNA reads as TGTGCCAGCAGCGGCGTAGGTGACTCAGGCGGTACGCAGTATTTT.

The chain uses TRBV7-9 and TRBJ2-1; TRBD2 matches 7 bases. In germline, CDR1 is SEHNR, CDR2 FQNEAQ (reference sequence). CDR3 length equals 11 residues. The V gene end was trimmed by 8 bases and the J gene end by 10 bases; junction bases not matched to a gene: 5. CDR3 protein: CASERGREQFF. The CDR3 DNA reads as TGTGCCAGCGAGCGGGGCAGGGAGCAGTTCTTC.